The sequence of this TCR beta chain was determined in a study of T cell responses to AZD1222 COVID-19 vaccine (dated by TCRdb to 2020 to 2023). For the wider study: A total of more than 230 trial participants underwent TCR sequencing, of whom 207 received two doses of AZD1222 and 26 received two doses of the MenACWY control vaccine. Trial participants were enrolled by age into subgroups of 18-55, 56-69 and 70-plus years, and around 150, 28 and 57 TCR-sequenced participants, respectively, were included in these subgroups. The research as a whole found: A significant rise in spike-specific TCR breadth and depth was observed after two AZD1222 doses relative to day 0 and relative to MenACWY recipients. In the small 56-69-year group, the increase in depth fell short of significance, most likely because of low power. Conclusions about previously exposed vaccinees are limited because only six or seven AZD1222 recipients were SARS-CoV-2 seropositive at baseline. Vaccine-associated CD4 TCRs spanned the whole spike protein, with dominant responses in regions 160-218 and 743-854. Participants were mostly white British and included more females than males, and it was suggested by the authors that clonal diversity may have been underestimated. Because no samples from the day 14 peak response were available, repertoires could be characterized only after the peak T cell response. Epitopes outside the regions mutated in the B.1.351 and B.1.1.7 variants were reportedly recognized by nearly half of the unique spike-specific TCRs.

The sample's time point label is to be understood as: about 28 days (+/-7) after the second vaccine dose. AZD1222 recipients whose second dose came at about 4 weeks and those whose second dose came at about 12 weeks were combined into one group, since spike-specific TCR depth and breadth did not differ between the two schedules. The vaccinee samples were drawn from two UK trials, COV001 and COV002, one of which was a single-blind randomized controlled phase 2/3 trial testing AZD1222 (ChAdOx1 nCoV-19) in healthy adults. For TCRbeta chain sequencing, PBMC samples were collected from trial participants at day 0 and at day 28 after the second dose. The CDR3 regions of human TCRbeta chains were analyzed by immunosequencing. The source study handled its data this way. Repertoire TCRs were matched against a reference library of SARS-CoV-2-specific TCRs generated with the MIRA antigen-specificity platform. Breadth was defined as the fraction of unique TCRs that were SARS-CoV-2-associated, and depth was defined as the fraction of total T cells that were SARS-CoV-2-associated. Each spike-specific TCR was assigned to its reactive spike region and to a CD4 or CD8 class using the MIRA data. Log10-transformed breadth and depth values were compared by one-way ANOVA with Sidak's multiple comparisons tests. The clones in this table, taken by TCRdb from immuneACCESS, are in-frame only. Not every clone is retained; where verified, under half of the shortfall comes from an unresolved V gene, and the cause of the rest is unknown. From that table come the V and J calls and clone size; the DNA was used to work out D and trimming. The sample table contains approximately 190,000 clones; only one count was recorded for over 85% of them. Clones ranked in the top ten supply less than 1.2% of the sample.

On this clone: Its antigen remains undetermined. No clone much larger than this one lies a single base away; base qualities are absent.

The germline V gene supplies CDR1 SQVTM and CDR2 ANQGSEA. Measured from the cysteine to the phenylalanine, the CDR3 is 12 residues long. The read is trimmed to its CDR3 DNA, 36 bases read in frame from base 1. V is clipped by 3 bases and J by 7 bases, and the sequence between their germline boundaries is 12 bases long. The sequences come from peripheral blood, collected 28 days after the second AZD1222 dose. The chain was built from TRBV29-1 and TRBJ1-2, with the D segment identity uncertain. The receptor comes from an adult who received the AZD1222 COVID-19 vaccine. The DNA sequence follows: TGCAGCGTTGAGAGCCCATCGGCTGGCTACACCTTC. This yields the protein CSVESPSAGYTF.